This TCR beta chain is drawn from a study of cytomegalovirus exposure and HLA in healthy donors. Germline-derived CDR1 and CDR2 are MNHNS and SASEGT. V lost 7 bases to trimming and J lost 5 bases, with 17 bases between them. The CDR3 loop spans 14 amino acids. Overall study findings and caveats: Altogether, about 160 TCR beta chains were recorded as cytomegalovirus-associated. DRB1 showed the most TCR associations and HLA-C the fewest in a later analysis, as rates varied by HLA locus. Fewer N-insertions (relative to the 666-donor mean) were reportedly seen in an Asian-associated ancestry cluster in a later analysis.

Worth noting for this clone: The antigen remains undetermined.

This PCR relied on a set of 60 Vbeta primers and 13 Jbeta primers. Original processing notes: Later analysis identified tens of millions of unique TCR beta chains, 8.5 million to 13 million shared. This table comes from immunoSEQ multiplex PCR, and its TCRdb copy is limited to in-frame clones, with some not included. V and J calls and clone size are those listed in that table; D and trimming were worked out from the DNA. The sample has about 180,000 clones, about four fifths seen once. V gene TRBV6-1 combines with J gene TRBJ1-1; a possible D gene is TRBD1 (5 bases). Sequenced: PBMCs. The sequence was collected from a male donor in good health and CMV-seronegative. The CDR3 protein is CASNFDSTGTEAFF. The CDR3 DNA follows: TGTGCCAGCAACTTCGACAGTACCGGGACTGAAGCTTTCTTT.